This T cell receptor beta chain was recorded in a study of blood T cell repertoires in COVID-19. Study in general: The origin of the acute and convalescent COVID-19 samples was the United States, Italy and Spain. The analysed material was cDNA or gDNA that came from T cells, B-cell-depleted T cells, or PBMCs.

V lost 4 bases to trimming and J lost 3 bases, with 13 bases between them. The length of the CDR3 is 14 residues. Germline V gene lookup returns CDR1 SGHAT and CDR2 FQDESV (reference sequence). As handled by the study authors: The authors estimated nucleated cell counts from reference gene primer amplification. The repertoire was sequenced with immunoSEQ multiplex PCR; TCRdb's copy has only in-frame clones and lacks some. V and J calls and clone size come straight from that table; D and trimming were deduced from the DNA. The sample yields 93,000 or so clones, approximately 84% seen once. Sequenced: peripheral blood. The clonotype was recovered from a human donor in a cohort sampled during active COVID-19. The chain links TRBV11-1 to TRBJ2-7; D might be TRBD2 (6 bases). CDR3 region: CASSWGEGDYEQYF. The DNA for the CDR3 is TGTGCCAGCAGCTGGGGGGAAGGGGACTACGAGCAGTACTTC.